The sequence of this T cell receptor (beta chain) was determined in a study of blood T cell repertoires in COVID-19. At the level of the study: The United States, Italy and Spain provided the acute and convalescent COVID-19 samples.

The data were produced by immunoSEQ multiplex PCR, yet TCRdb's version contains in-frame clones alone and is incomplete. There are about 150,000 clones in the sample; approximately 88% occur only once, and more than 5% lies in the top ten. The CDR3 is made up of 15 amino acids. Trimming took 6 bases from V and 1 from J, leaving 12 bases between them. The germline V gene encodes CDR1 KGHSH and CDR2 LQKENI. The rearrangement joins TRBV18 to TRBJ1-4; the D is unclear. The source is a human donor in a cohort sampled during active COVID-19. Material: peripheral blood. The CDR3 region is CASSVGGRTNEKLFF. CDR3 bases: TGTGCCAGCTCGGTGGGAGGTCGAACTAATGAAAAACTGTTTTTT. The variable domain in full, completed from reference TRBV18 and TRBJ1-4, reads NAGVMQNPRHLVRRRGQEARLRCSPMKGHSHVYWYRQLPEEGLKFMVYLQKENIIDESGMPKERFSAEFPKEGPSILRIQQVVRGDSAAYFCASSVGGRTNEKLFFGSGTQLSVL.